This T cell receptor beta chain was sequenced during a study of response to subunit inactivated influenza vaccine. Study observations and caveats: Researchers suggested that each seasonal influenza vaccination recruits few new T cells.

Germline trimming cut 6 bases from V and 0 bases from J; bases unmatched to any gene: 11. CDR1 and CDR2 from the germline V gene are SGHAT and FQDESV (reference sequence). This CDR3 spans 18 amino acids. A single record per CDR3 protein comes from TCRdb applying MiXCR to the RT-PCR reads. The sample lists more than 700,000 distinct CDR3 sequences, about 20% occurring once. Details on this clonotype: Its target is not known.

V usage is TRBV11-1 and J usage is TRBJ2-1; 10 bases map to TRBD2. The TCR originated in a man aged 50 to 59 who received an inactivated influenza vaccine. This sample comprised PBMCs from blood, obtained approximately 5 days after vaccination. In DNA, the CDR3 is TGTGCCAGCAGTTCGGTAACTAGCGGGGCCTTCTCCTACAATGAGCAGTTCTTC. Its protein is CASSSVTSGAFSYNEQFF.